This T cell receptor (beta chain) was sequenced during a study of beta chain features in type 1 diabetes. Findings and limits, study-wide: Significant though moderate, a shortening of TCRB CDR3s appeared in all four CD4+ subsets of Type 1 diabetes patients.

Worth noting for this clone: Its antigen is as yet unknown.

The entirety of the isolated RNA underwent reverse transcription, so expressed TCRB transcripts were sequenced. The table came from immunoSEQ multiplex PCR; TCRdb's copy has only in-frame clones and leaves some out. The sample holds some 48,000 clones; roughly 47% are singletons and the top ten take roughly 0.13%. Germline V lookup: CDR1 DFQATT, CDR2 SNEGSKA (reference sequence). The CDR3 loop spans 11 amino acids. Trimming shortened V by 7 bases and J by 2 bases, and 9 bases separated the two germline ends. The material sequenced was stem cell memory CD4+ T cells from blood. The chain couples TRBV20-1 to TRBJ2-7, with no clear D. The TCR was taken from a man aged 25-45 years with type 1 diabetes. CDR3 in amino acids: CSVPRAYEQYF. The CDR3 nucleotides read TGCAGTGTCCCCCGGGCCTACGAGCAGTACTTC.